This record covers a single T cell receptor beta chain. The antigen is not known. Trimming stripped 6 bases from V and 2 bases from J, with 17 bases between. The CDR3 sequence is 15 residues long. Per the germline V gene, CDR1 is MDHEN and CDR2 is SYDVKM. The source of the sample is a study of Ad26.COV2.S vaccination and SARS-CoV-2 variants. Across the whole study: Donor got 5x10^10 or 1x10^11 viral particles of Ad26.COV2.S. Study-level findings and limits: Participants in the vaccine arm had higher spike-specific TCR breadth; placebo recipients had lower.

Treatment meaning: 19 received Ad26.COV2.S at low or high dose, single or two shots; roughly 5 received placebo; per-sample allocation not given. Sampling occurred on day 63 after the first vaccine or placebo injection. Repertoires were generated with immunoSEQ multiplex PCR, while TCRdb's copy carries only in-frame clones and drops some. The profile shows 350,000 to 400,000 clones, over 75% of them singletons. This chain links TRBV28 with TRBJ2-7; a possible D gene is TRBD1 (6 bases). The specimen was peripheral blood, collected in a trial of Ad26.COV2.S vaccine versus placebo. This TCR derives from a person aged 18-65 years who received the Ad26.COV2.S COVID-19 vaccine or a placebo. The CDR3 loop reads CASSRRVRGAYEQYF. As DNA, the CDR3 is TGTGCCAGCAGCCGACGGGTCAGGGGCGCCTACGAGCAGTACTTC.